Shown below are 18 T cell receptor beta chains from a single sample sequenced in a study of OX40 agonist ivuxolimab in advanced cancers. The receptor library was made with the immunoSEQ multiplex PCR assay. This is the immuneACCESS table as TCRdb keeps it, with only in-frame sequences that have V and J called. A part of the clones is gone; compared with another copy, unresolved V genes explain less than half, and the rest is unexplained. The sample contains tens of thousands of clones, 87% of them found a single time. The top ten constitute around 2.8% of the sample. Specimen: CD4+ or CD8+ T cells sorted from blood, collected in a trial of the OX40 agonist ivuxolimab. The receptors shown here come from an adult with an advanced solid tumor such as melanoma, head and neck, liver or kidney cancer.

The chain uses TRBV14 and TRBJ2-7; D is uncertain. V dropped 3 bases and J dropped 6 bases, with 12 bases sitting between them. This CDR3 has 13 amino acids. The germline V gene has CDR1 SGHDN and CDR2 FVKESK. For the CDR3, the DNA is TGTGCCAGCAGCCATTATATCCTAGGCGAGCAGTACTTC. It is translated as CASSHYILGEQYF. The full variable domain, completed using reference TRBV14 and TRBJ2-7, is EAGVTQFPSHSVIEKGQTVTLRCDPISGHDNLYWYRRVMGKEIKFLLHFVKESKQDESGMPNNRFLAERTGGTYSTLKVQPAELEDSGVYFCASSHYILGEQYFGPGTRLTVT.

The chain has TRBV18 and TRBJ1-4; D is undetermined. The V gene's germline CDR1 is KGHSH and CDR2 LQKENI. The length of the CDR3 is 13 residues. Between the trimmed V and J ends, which lost 3 bases and 3 bases, there was a span of 5 bases. The CDR3 spells CASSPGSNEKLFF. The CDR3 DNA reads as TGTGCCAGCTCACCGGGTTCTAATGAAAAACTGTTTTTT.

The chain recombines TRBV7-2 with TRBJ1-2; a weak D match, TRBD1 (5 bases). The V gene lost 8 bases and the J gene lost 4 bases, with 11 bases spanning the gap. Germline CDR1 and CDR2: SGHTA and FQGNSA. The CDR3 is 12 residues long. CDR3 region: CASSPGSYGYTF. In DNA, the CDR3 is TGTGCCAGCTCTCCAGGGAGCTATGGCTACACCTTC.

This clone was picked up one time. V and J are TRBV9 and TRBJ1-2, with a weak D call TRBD1 (5 bases). V was pared by 0 bases and J by 9 bases, with 12 bases between. This CDR3 comprises 13 residues. Germline V gene lookup returns CDR1 SGDLS and CDR2 YYNGEE. DNA of the CDR3: TGTGCCAGCAGCGTAGAGGTTGGGGCTCGCTACACCTTC. Translating gives CASSVEVGARYTF.

The V and J genes are TRBV7-9 and TRBJ2-2; 7 nucleotides line up with TRBD1. Unmatched junction bases numbered 13, after V lost 5 bases and J lost 1 base. The CDR3 sequence is 18 residues long. Germline V gene lookup returns CDR1 SEHNR and CDR2 FQNEAQ (reference sequence). CDR3 sequence reads: CASSPLTGTHQNTGELFF. CDR3 coding DNA: TGTGCCAGCAGCCCCTTGACAGGGACCCACCAGAACACCGGGGAGCTGTTTTTT.

The J gene is TRBJ1-2, the V gene TRBV28, with D possibly being TRBD1 (5 bases). The CDR3 sequence is 15 residues long. Germline assignment: CDR1 MDHEN and CDR2 SYDVKM. The V end was cut by 8 bases, the J end by 6 bases, with 22 bases between. The CDR3 bases are TGTGCCAGCGGTCTCCTCCTGGGGCAGGAGAATGGCTACACCTTC. It yields the protein CASGLLLGQENGYTF.

This clone was detected only a few times. The rearrangement links TRBV11-2 to TRBJ1-1; D uncertain. This CDR3 comprises 13 residues. The V gene lost 1 base and the J gene lost 4 bases, with 7 bases spanning the gap. Germline loops: CDR1 SGHAT, CDR2 FQNNGV. DNA of the CDR3: TGTGCCAGCAGCTTAGTGCGTGGCACTGAAGCTTTCTTT. It is translated as CASSLVRGTEAFF.

The V gene is TRBV25-1, the J gene TRBJ2-2, with 7 bases that match TRBD1. CDR3 length equals 15 residues. V dropped 3 bases and J dropped 7; count of bases not matched to a gene: 8. Germline values: CDR1 MGHDK, CDR2 SYGVNS. CDR3 sequence (DNA): TGTGCCAGCAGTGATCAGACAGGGCGGGTCGGGGAGCTGTTTTTT. Translating gives CASSDQTGRVGELFF.

This chain joins TRBV28 and TRBJ2-5, with D possibly called TRBD1 or TRBD2 (5 bases each). Germline V gives CDR1 MDHEN, CDR2 SYDVKM. With 2 bases removed from V and 5 bases from J, the gap between germline ends came to 12 bases. The CDR3 totals 14 residues. Here the CDR3 DNA reads TGTGCCAGCAGTTTACGGGACCCGGTCGAGACCCAGTACTTC. Its protein is CASSLRDPVETQYF.

The J gene is TRBJ2-1, the V gene TRBV6-4, with 9 bases identical to TRBD1. The CDR3 is 14 amino acids. V lost 4 bases to trimming and J lost 8 bases; unmatched junction nucleotides: 6. Germline lookup yields CDR1 MRHNA and CDR2 SNTAGT. In nucleotides, the CDR3 is TGTGCCAGCAGTGGATCGGACAGGGGTTATGAGCAGTTCTTC. It is translated as CASSGSDRGYEQFF.

The chain has TRBV7-2 and TRBJ1-2; D remains unclear. The V end was cut by 4 bases, the J end by 4 bases, with 16 bases between. CDR3 length: 15 amino acids. Germline values: CDR1 SGHTA, CDR2 FQGNSA. The CDR3 here is CASSSFWARSYGYTF. The CDR3 DNA is TGTGCCAGCAGCTCTTTTTGGGCACGGAGCTATGGCTACACCTTC.

The rearrangement uses TRBV5-1 and TRBJ2-7; 9 bases match TRBD1. Germline lookup yields CDR1 SGHRS and CDR2 YFSETQ. This CDR3 is 14 amino acids long. V lost 5 bases to trimming and J lost 5 bases; unmatched junction nucleotides: 8. The CDR3 sequence is CASSQGQGFDEQYF. For the CDR3, the DNA is TGCGCCAGCAGTCAGGGACAGGGATTCGACGAGCAGTACTTC.

In regard to this clone: The same CDR3 is also encoded by other DNA sequences in this sample. The chain uses TRBV28 and TRBJ2-7; 10 nucleotides line up with TRBD2. The CDR3 spans 15 residues. J lost 3 bases, V lost 1 base, and 3 bases had no gene match. Germline CDR1 MDHEN, CDR2 SYDVKM. The CDR3 DNA reads TGTGCCAGCAGTTTATATCGACTAGCGGGCTACGAGCAGTACTTC. It is translated as CASSLYRLAGYEQYF.

The V gene is TRBV5-1, the J gene TRBJ2-5; a weak D match, TRBD2 (6 bases). Trimming took off 3 bases at V and 5 bases at J, with 17 bases between the two ends. Germline values: CDR1 SGHRS, CDR2 YFSETQ. This CDR3 has 15 residues. CDR3 bases: TGCGCCAGCAGCTCTGGCGGGGCACCCCGGGAGACCCAGTACTTC. Its translation is CASSSGGAPRETQYF.

The V gene is TRBV6-4, the J gene TRBJ2-3; D ambiguous. V lost 8 bases, J lost 3 bases, and 15 bases lay in between. This CDR3 is built from 14 residues. CDR1 is MRHNA and CDR2 is SNTAGT in the germline V gene. The CDR3 loop reads CASSCRAVTDTQYF. The DNA of the CDR3 is TGTGCCAGCTCCTGCCGGGCCGTTACAGATACGCAGTATTTT.

The chain has TRBV29-1 and TRBJ1-2; 9 nucleotides match TRBD1. CDR1 is SQVTM, CDR2 ANQGSEA, per germline. The V segment lost 6 bases and the J segment 4 bases; nucleotides outside the gene matches: 6. This CDR3 comprises 13 residues. The CDR3, as DNA: TGCAGCGTCTACGGGACAGGGAGCTATGGCTACACCTTC. This translates into CSVYGTGSYGYTF.

The chain joins TRBV9 to TRBJ2-5; D is ambiguous. Germline V gene data show CDR1 as SGDLS and CDR2 as YYNGEE. V lost 3 bases and J lost 7, with 10 bases in between. The CDR3 runs to 12 residues. As DNA, the CDR3 is TGTGCCAGCAGCGCCGACTCGGGGACCCAGTACTTC. Its translation: CASSADSGTQYF.

The genes are TRBV30 and TRBJ1-5, with D perhaps matching TRBD1 (6 bases). Trimming took 2 bases from V and 7 from J, leaving 12 bases between them. CDR1 GTSNPN and CDR2 SVGIG come from the germline V gene (reference sequence). The CDR3 totals 13 residues. The CDR3 sequence: CAWSSAGEQPQHF. The CDR3 nucleotides read TGTGCCTGGAGTTCGGCAGGGGAACAGCCCCAGCATTTT.